These 30 T cell receptor beta chains came from one sample sequenced in a study of blood T cell repertoires in COVID-19. Assay used: immunoSEQ multiplex PCR; TCRdb lists only in-frame clones, some missing. The table shows some 28,000 clones, with 65% to 90% occurring only once. Sequencing was performed on peripheral blood. These receptors were taken from a human donor in a cohort sampled during active COVID-19.

V usage is TRBV19 and J usage is TRBJ2-7, with 11 bases that match TRBD1. The V gene end was trimmed by 5 bases and the J gene end by 3 bases; junction bases not matched to a gene: 9. The CDR3 contains 16 residues. The germline V gene has CDR1 LNHDA and CDR2 SQIVND (reference sequence). CDR3 in amino acids: CASSSGTGGWVYEQYF. CDR3 nucleotide sequence: TGTGCCAGTAGTTCCGGGACAGGGGGATGGGTCTACGAGCAGTACTTC.

This chain connects TRBV7-9 to TRBJ2-7, with a tentative D call TRBD1 (6 bases). V was cut by 5 bases and J by 5 bases, with 13 bases left in between. Per the germline V gene, CDR1 is SEHNR and CDR2 is FQNEAQ (reference sequence). The CDR3 totals 13 residues. The CDR3 nucleotides read TGTGCCAGCAGCCACCAGGGGAACCACGAGCAGTACTTC. Translating gives CASSHQGNHEQYF.

The chain joins TRBV5-1 to TRBJ1-2; TRBD1 is a possible D gene (6 bases). This CDR3 region has 14 residues. Germline V CDR1 and CDR2: SGHRS, YFSETQ. Trimming removed 4 bases from V and 4 bases from J, with 14 bases in between. CDR3 amino acids: CASSPTGQTYGYTF. The CDR3 DNA reads as TGCGCCAGCAGCCCAACCGGACAGACCTATGGCTACACCTTC.

This chain links TRBV28 with TRBJ2-5; perhaps TRBD2 as D (6 bases). Per the germline V gene, CDR1 is MDHEN and CDR2 is SYDVKM. V was shortened by 4 bases and J by 3 bases, with 15 bases between the two germline ends. CDR3 length: 15 amino acids. The CDR3 spells CASSSPGTLKETQYF. The CDR3 DNA reads as TGTGCCAGCAGTTCGCCCGGGACTCTGAAAGAGACCCAGTACTTC.

The chain is built from TRBV11-2 and TRBJ2-7, with 7 bases lining up with TRBD1. V dropped 5 bases and J dropped 2; count of bases not matched to a gene: 3. Germline V gives CDR1 SGHAT, CDR2 FQNNGV. The CDR3 contains 13 residues. The CDR3 loop is CASSPGQTYEQYF. CDR3 sequence (DNA): TGTGCCAGCAGCCCGGGACAGACCTACGAGCAGTACTTC.

The chain employs TRBV6-2 or TRBV6-3 and TRBJ2-5, with D possibly TRBD1 on 6 matching bases. The CDR3 covers 18 residues. Germline loops: CDR1 MNHEY, CDR2 SVGEGT. Deletions cut 0 bases from V and 2 bases from J, with 19 bases between. The CDR3 sequence is CASSYSSLAGVGQETQYF. The CDR3 bases are TGTGCCAGCAGTTACTCTAGCTTGGCAGGGGTTGGTCAAGAGACCCAGTACTTC.

V usage is TRBV12-3 or TRBV12-4 and J usage is TRBJ1-1; D is unclear. Trimming left V 5 bases short and J 4 bases short, with 11 bases between. This CDR3 comprises 13 residues. The CDR3 coding sequence is TGTGCCAGCAGTCCACATGTTTCCACTGAAGCTTTCTTT. It is translated as CASSPHVSTEAFF.

This clone is labeled medium-sized. The chain has TRBV19 and TRBJ2-2; TRBD1 aligns across 9 bases. Germline trimming cut 6 bases from V and 8 bases from J; bases unmatched to any gene: 10. This CDR3 has 15 residues. Per germline, CDR1 LNHDA and CDR2 SQIVND (reference sequence). The CDR3 region is CASREGQGIVGELFF. CDR3 sequence (DNA): TGTGCCAGTAGAGAAGGACAGGGGATTGTGGGGGAGCTGTTTTTT. The full variable domain, in which reference TRBV19 and TRBJ2-2 provide the parts outside the CDR3, is DGGITQSPKYLFRKEGQNVTLSCEQNLNHDAMYWYRQDPGQGLRLIYYSQIVNDFQKGDIAEGYSVSREKKESFPLTVTSAQKNPTAFYLCASREGQGIVGELFFGEGSRLTVL.

The J gene is TRBJ1-1, the V gene TRBV29-1, with D maybe TRBD1 (5 bases). The CDR3 has 16 amino acids. Between the trimmed V and J ends, which lost 0 bases and 10 bases, there was a span of 24 bases. In germline, CDR1 is SQVTM, CDR2 ANQGSEA. The chain's CDR3 is CSVEDRAGAPGGVAFF. In DNA, the CDR3 is TGCAGCGTTGAAGATCGGGCGGGAGCGCCCGGAGGGGTAGCTTTCTTT.

The rearrangement uses TRBV30 and TRBJ1-2; TRBD1 aligns across 9 bases. Germline V CDR1 and CDR2: GTSNPN, SVGIG (reference sequence). Losses at the gene ends were 5 bases for V and 11 bases for J; bases not matched to a gene: 3. This CDR3 spans 10 amino acids. The CDR3 region is CAWGDRVYTF. The CDR3, as DNA: TGTGCCTGGGGGGACAGGGTGTACACCTTC.

This clone was recorded a few times. The J gene is TRBJ2-1, the V gene TRBV7-3; 9 bases map to TRBD1. The CDR3 has 13 residues. J gave up 7 bases and V 9 bases, and 7 bases lay outside the gene matches. CDR1 SGHTA and CDR2 FQGTGA come from the germline V gene. DNA for the CDR3: TGTGCCAGTCCCGGGACAGGGATGAATGAGCAGTTCTTC. Translation gives CASPGTGMNEQFF. Supplemented by reference TRBV7-3 and TRBJ2-1, the full variable domain reads GAGVSQTPSNKVTEKGKYVELRCDPISGHTALYWYRQSLGQGPEFLIYFQGTGAADDSGLPNDRFFAVRPEGSVSTLKIQRTERGDSAVYLCASPGTGMNEQFFGPGTRLTVL.

The rearrangement joins TRBV30 to TRBJ2-1; 12 bases line up with TRBD1. Germline CDR1 GTSNPN, CDR2 SVGIG (reference sequence). The length of the CDR3 is 16 residues. The V and J ends lost 4 bases and 7 bases, in that order; junction bases with no gene match: 11. The chain's CDR3 is CAWKTRDRGRGNEQFF. CDR3 in DNA: TGTGCCTGGAAAACTAGGGACAGGGGGCGCGGGAATGAGCAGTTCTTC.

This chain uses TRBV11-3 with TRBJ2-1; TRBD2 might be the D (7 bases). Germline CDR1 SGHNT, CDR2 YENEEA. The CDR3 contains 14 residues. Trimming removed 4 bases from V and 5 bases from J, with 12 bases in between. CDR3 DNA sequence: TGTGCCAGCAGCTCTTCGGGGGGCCACAATGAGCAGTTCTTC. This encodes CASSSSGGHNEQFF.

The J gene is TRBJ1-4, the V gene TRBV6-6; perhaps TRBD1 as D (5 bases). V was pared by 2 bases and J by 4 bases, with 14 bases between. The CDR3 length is 16 residues. Germline values: CDR1 MNHNY, CDR2 SVGAGI (reference sequence). The CDR3 region is CASSYISPGFNEKLFF. The CDR3 DNA reads as TGTGCCAGCAGTTACATATCCCCAGGGTTTAATGAAAAACTGTTTTTT.

This clone has just one count. The CDR3 protein is CASSQVSSDSDTEAFF. The DNA of the CDR3 is TGTGCCAGCAGCCAAGTATCCAGTGATTCAGACACTGAAGCTTTCTTT. The V and J genes are TRBV4-2 and TRBJ1-1; D call uncertain. The germline gives CDR1 LGHNA, CDR2 YNFKEQ. The CDR3 length is 16 residues. Trimming took 1 base from V and 3 from J, leaving 15 bases between them.

There are a few counts of this clone. V is TRBV19 and J is TRBJ2-7; the match to TRBD1 covers 9 bases. V lost 1 base to trimming and J lost 3 bases; unmatched junction nucleotides: 1. The CDR3 is made up of 14 amino acids. Germline loops: CDR1 LNHDA, CDR2 SQIVND (reference sequence). The CDR3 sequence: CASSIVTGGYEQYF. The CDR3 region has the DNA TGTGCCAGTAGTATAGTGACAGGGGGCTACGAGCAGTACTTC.

The V and J genes are TRBV5-1 and TRBJ2-3; TRBD1 matches at 8 bases. CDR3 length equals 15 residues. Germline V CDR1 and CDR2: SGHRS, YFSETQ. Unmatched junction bases numbered 9, after V lost 4 bases and J lost 5 bases. CDR3 region: CASSPRTGYKDTQYF. CDR3 DNA sequence: TGCGCCAGCAGCCCCCGGACAGGGTATAAAGATACGCAGTATTTT.

This clone appeared a single time. The rearrangement links TRBV2 to TRBJ2-4; possible D gene TRBD2, 7 bases. V lost 7 bases to trimming and J lost 2 bases, with 24 bases between them. The CDR3 length is 18 residues. The germline gives CDR1 SNHLY, CDR2 FYNNEI. This chain's CDR3 is CASMGGGAGAESKNIQYF. The CDR3 DNA reads TGTGCCAGCATGGGGGGGGGCGCGGGTGCTGAGTCCAAAAACATTCAGTACTTC. Drawing the rest from reference TRBV2 and TRBJ2-4, the complete variable domain is EPEVTQTPSHQVTQMGQEVILRCVPISNHLYFYWYRQILGQKVEFLVSFYNNEISEKSEIFDDQFSVERPDGSNFTLKIRSTKLEDSAMYFCASMGGGAGAESKNIQYFGAGTRLSVL.

The genes are TRBV27 and TRBJ1-5; 8 nucleotides agree with TRBD1. Germline CDR1 MNHEY, CDR2 SMNVEV (reference sequence). The CDR3 sequence is 16 residues long. J lost 6 bases, V lost 6 bases, and 13 bases had no gene match. CDR3 in DNA: TGTGCCAGCAGATCCCTTACAGGGGGGGCCGGTCAGCCCCAGCATTTT. It translates to CASRSLTGGAGQPQHF.

The chain employs TRBV28 and TRBJ1-6, with D hard to call. Germline V CDR1 and CDR2: MDHEN, SYDVKM. Trimming removed 7 bases at V and 0 bases at J, with 7 bases between. The CDR3 sequence is 14 residues long. This CDR3 reads CASKRSSYNSPLHF. DNA for the CDR3: TGTGCCAGCAAGAGAAGCTCCTATAATTCACCCCTCCACTTT.

This CDR3 is CASSRHGQSYEQYF. CDR3 bases: TGTGCCAGCAGCCGCCACGGACAGAGCTACGAGCAGTACTTC. The rearrangement uses TRBV5-5 and TRBJ2-7; D may be TRBD1 (6 bases). The CDR3 runs 14 residues. The V gene's germline CDR1 is SGHKS and CDR2 YYEKEE (reference sequence). Trimming shortened V by 4 bases and J by 3 bases, and 14 bases separated the two germline ends.

The chain is built from TRBV5-8 and TRBJ1-1; 7 bases align to TRBD1. The CDR3 contains 15 residues. The junction had 4 bases not matched to a gene; V was cut back by 2 bases and J by 0 bases. CDR1 SGHTS and CDR2 YDEGEE come from the germline V gene. CDR3 residues: CASSLQGPMNTEAFF. CDR3 nucleotide sequence: TGTGCCAGCAGCTTACAGGGGCCTATGAACACTGAAGCTTTCTTT.

This chain joins TRBV6-6 and TRBJ2-5, with TRBD2 matching 11 bases. Losses at the gene ends were 6 bases for V and 6 bases for J; bases not matched to a gene: 6. CDR3 size: 14 residues. Looked up from germline, CDR1 is MNHNY and CDR2 is SVGAGI (reference sequence). CDR3 sequence reads: CASSPLAGVKTQYF. The CDR3 DNA sequence: TGTGCCAGCAGCCCACTAGCGGGGGTGAAGACCCAGTACTTC.

This chain links TRBV27 with TRBJ1-3; no firm D call. Germline CDR1 and CDR2: MNHEY and SMNVEV (reference sequence). Trimming took 3 bases from V and 0 from J, leaving 3 bases between them. CDR3 length equals 13 residues. The CDR3 DNA reads TGTGCCAGCAGTTTCAGCTCTGGAAACACCATATATTTT. Translating gives CASSFSSGNTIYF.

The rearrangement uses TRBV3-1 (or the pseudogene TRBV3-2) and TRBJ2-5; D is undetermined. The CDR3 covers 16 residues. The germline V gene encodes CDR1 LGHDT and CDR2 YNNKEL (reference sequence). Trimming removed 4 bases from V and 1 base from J, with 16 bases in between. The CDR3, as DNA: TGTGCCAGCAGCCCTCCGAGCGAGTCGGGCCAAGAGACCCAGTACTTC. Protein product: CASSPPSESGQETQYF.

The chain couples TRBV10-3 to TRBJ1-1; perhaps TRBD1 as D (5 bases). The CDR3 extends over 14 amino acids. Per germline, CDR1 ENHRY and CDR2 SYGVKD. V lost 3 bases and J lost 4, with 12 bases in between. Written as DNA, the CDR3 is TGTGCCATCAGTGAAAAAACGGGACTCACTGAAGCTTTCTTT. It yields the protein CAISEKTGLTEAFF.

V and J are TRBV28 and TRBJ2-7; D ambiguous. Trimming stripped 5 bases from V and 2 bases from J, with 10 bases between. The germline V gene encodes CDR1 MDHEN and CDR2 SYDVKM. The CDR3 length is 13 residues. CDR3: CASSVGGTYEQYF. The CDR3 coding sequence is TGTGCCAGCAGTGTCGGCGGTACCTACGAGCAGTACTTC.

The chain uses TRBV27 and TRBJ2-3; possibly TRBD2 for D (6 bases). The CDR3 is made up of 15 amino acids. V was cut by 4 bases and J by 3 bases, with 14 bases left in between. Germline V gene data show CDR1 as MNHEY and CDR2 as SMNVEV (reference sequence). In DNA form, the CDR3 reads TGTGCCAGCAGTTCCCGACTAGGTAGGACAGATACGCAGTATTTT. It specifies CASSSRLGRTDTQYF.

This clone was found a few times. The chain employs TRBV6-5 and TRBJ2-6; D is perhaps TRBD1 (5 bases). CDR3 size: 15 residues. Germline V gene sequence: CDR1 MNHEY, CDR2 SVGAGI. V lost 2 bases, J lost 1 base, and 6 bases lay in between. The CDR3, as DNA: TGTGCCAGCAGTTACGCAGGGTCTGGGGCCAACGTCCTGACTTTC. Amino acids: CASSYAGSGANVLTF.

This clone was counted only a few times. J is TRBJ2-3 and V is TRBV5-1; 8 bases line up with TRBD2. The CDR3 loop spans 15 amino acids. The germline V gene encodes CDR1 SGHRS and CDR2 YFSETQ. V was clipped by 1 base and J by 2 bases; unmatched bases: 3. The CDR3 here is CASSLTAGVTDTQYF. The CDR3 DNA sequence: TGCGCCAGCAGCTTGACAGCGGGGGTCACAGATACGCAGTATTTT.